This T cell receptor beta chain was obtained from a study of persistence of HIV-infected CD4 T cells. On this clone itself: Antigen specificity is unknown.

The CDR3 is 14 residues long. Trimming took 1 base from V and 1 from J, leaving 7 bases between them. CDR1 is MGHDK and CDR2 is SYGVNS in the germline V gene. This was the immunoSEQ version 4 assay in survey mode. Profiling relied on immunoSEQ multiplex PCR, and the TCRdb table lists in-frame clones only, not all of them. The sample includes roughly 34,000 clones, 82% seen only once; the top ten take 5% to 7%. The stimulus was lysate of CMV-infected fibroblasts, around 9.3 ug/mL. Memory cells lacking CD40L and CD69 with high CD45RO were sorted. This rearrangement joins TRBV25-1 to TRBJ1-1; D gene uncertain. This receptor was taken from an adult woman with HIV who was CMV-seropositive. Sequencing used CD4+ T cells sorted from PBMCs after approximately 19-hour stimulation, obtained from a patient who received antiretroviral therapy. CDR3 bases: TGTGCCAGCAGTGAATCTGGGGAGAACACTGAAGCTTTCTTT. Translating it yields CASSESGENTEAFF. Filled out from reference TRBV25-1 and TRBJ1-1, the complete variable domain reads EADIYQTPRYLVIGTGKKITLECSQTMGHDKMYWYQQDPGMELHLIHYSYGVNSTEKGDLSSESTVSRIRTEHFPLTLESARPSHTSQYLCASSESGENTEAFFGQGTRLTVV.